This passage covers 28 T cell receptor beta chains from one sample sequenced in a study of sequential checkpoint blockade in melanoma. The protocol was immunoSEQ multiplex PCR, while the TCRdb copy is restricted to in-frame clones and leaves out a portion. The sample has about 9,500 clones; about 23% are singletons. Treatment specified: randomized to nivolumab then ipilimumab (arm A) or the reverse (arm B). This specimen consisted of tumor tissue (inferred from file names), obtained from a patient given nivolumab and ipilimumab in sequence. The source is a human donor with melanoma.

The rearrangement uses TRBV19 and TRBJ1-6; 7 bases agree with TRBD1. Germline trimming cut 3 bases from V and 7 bases from J; bases unmatched to any gene: 12. This CDR3 is built from 17 residues. Germline V gene lookup returns CDR1 LNHDA and CDR2 SQIVND (reference sequence). CDR3 protein: CASSIPGTELRNSPLHF. The CDR3 DNA is TGTGCCAGTAGTATTCCCGGGACAGAGCTTCGAAATTCACCCCTCCACTTT.

This clone was counted between two and nine times. The chain combines TRBV1 with TRBJ2-1; TRBD2 reflects the table's D call only, with no check against the DNA. TRBV1 constitutes a pseudogene. The CDR3 extends over 16 amino acids. The CDR3 region is CASSQDRLRGGNEQFF. CDR3 nucleotide sequence: TGCGCCAGCAGCCAAGATCGGTTGCGGGGTGGCAATGAGCAGTTCTTC.

The rearrangement uses TRBV14 and TRBJ2-5; perhaps TRBD2 as D (6 bases). The CDR3 has 17 amino acids. Germline V gene lookup returns CDR1 SGHDN and CDR2 FVKESK. V shed 1 base and J shed 5 bases, with 20 bases lying between them. This CDR3 reads CASSQARVRGRRETQYF. CDR3 nucleotide sequence: TGTGCCAGCAGCCAAGCGCGTGTACGGGGGAGAAGGGAGACCCAGTACTTC.

This clone is labeled medium-sized. The J gene is TRBJ2-1, the V gene TRBV10-3; 9 nucleotides line up with TRBD2. V shed 0 bases, J shed 6 bases, and the junction held 9 bases outside the gene matches. Germline V gives CDR1 ENHRY, CDR2 SYGVKD. The CDR3 extends over 17 amino acids. The CDR3 loop reads CAISESLGRGGVNEQFF. CDR3 DNA sequence: TGTGCCATCAGTGAGTCTCTGGGGCGGGGGGGCGTCAATGAGCAGTTCTTC.

This clone has only a few counts. The rearrangement links TRBV7-6 to TRBJ2-1; 10 bases map to TRBD1. Trimming removed 3 bases from V and 6 bases from J; junction bases left unmatched: 5. The CDR3 has 15 residues. The germline gives CDR1 SGHVS, CDR2 FNYEAQ. The CDR3 sequence: CASSFGTGVINEQFF. As DNA, the CDR3 is TGTGCCAGCAGCTTCGGGACAGGGGTTATCAATGAGCAGTTCTTC.

CDR3 protein: CASSVDGRPQETQYF. CDR3 nucleotide sequence: TGTGCCAGCAGCGTAGACGGACGTCCCCAAGAGACCCAGTACTTC. The chain employs TRBV9 and TRBJ2-5; no clear D. V dropped 0 bases and J dropped 1 base, with 10 bases sitting between them. The CDR3 is 15 amino acids. Germline V gene lookup returns CDR1 SGDLS and CDR2 YYNGEE. The complete variable domain, with remaining parts taken from reference TRBV9 and TRBJ2-5, reads DSGVTQTPKHLITATGQRVTLRCSPRSGDLSVYWYQQSLDQGLQFLIQYYNGEERAKGNILERFSAQQFPDLHSELNLSSLELGDSALYFCASSVDGRPQETQYFGPGTRLLVL.

The chain joins TRBV28 to TRBJ2-7; 7 bases align to TRBD1. The CDR3 has 13 residues. Trimming at V came to 8 bases and at J to 2 bases, leaving 6 bases not matched to a gene. The germline V gene encodes CDR1 MDHEN and CDR2 SYDVKM. The CDR3 region is CASGPTGTYEQYV. The CDR3 DNA sequence: TGTGCCAGCGGACCGACAGGGACCTACGAGCAGTACGTC.

CDR3 bases: TGTGCCATCAGTGAGTCGGTCGGGGGCCATGAGACCCAGTACTTC. It codes for CAISESVGGHETQYF. This chain connects TRBV10-3 to TRBJ2-5; D tentatively fits TRBD1 or TRBD2 (6 bases each). Trimming left V 0 bases short and J 5 bases short, with 13 bases between. CDR3 size: 15 residues. Germline CDR1 and CDR2: ENHRY and SYGVKD.

On this clone: The read ends 1 residue shy of where the CDR3 ends; the end is completed using the germline J gene. The V call is TRBV6-1, the J call TRBJ2-3, with 9 bases aligning to TRBD2. CDR1 MNHNS and CDR2 SASEGT come from the germline V gene. The trim removed 1 base at V and 2 bases at J, leaving 1 base unmatched. The CDR3 length is 15 residues. This chain's CDR3 is CASSEGGGATDTQYF. The DNA read from the CDR3 is TGTGCCAGCAGTGAAGGCGGGGGGGCCACAGATACGCAGTAT.

This clone was seen ten or more times. The chain carries TRBV11-1 and TRBJ1-4, with D unclear. Trimming removed 1 base at V and 5 bases at J, with 8 bases between. Germline loops: CDR1 SGHAT, CDR2 FQDESV (reference sequence). The CDR3 spans 14 residues. CDR3 in amino acids: CASSLEAGNEKLFF. In DNA form, the CDR3 reads TGTGCCAGCAGCTTAGAGGCAGGAAATGAAAAACTGTTTTTT.

This chain joins TRBV2 and TRBJ2-3; 13 bases are a match to TRBD2. After removal of 2 bases from V and 7 bases from J, the junction contained 15 bases not matched to a gene. Germline V gene lookup returns CDR1 SNHLY and CDR2 FYNNEI. The CDR3 runs 19 residues. This CDR3 is CASSEFKLAGGPKSNTQYF. The CDR3, as DNA: TGTGCCAGCAGTGAATTCAAACTAGCGGGGGGGCCTAAGAGCAATACGCAGTATTTT. Supplemented by reference TRBV2 and TRBJ2-3, the full variable domain reads EPEVTQTPSHQVTQMGQEVILRCVPISNHLYFYWYRQILGQKVEFLVSFYNNEISEKSEIFDDQFSVERPDGSNFTLKIRSTKLEDSAMYFCASSEFKLAGGPKSNTQYFGPGTRLTVL.

The chain recombines TRBV25-1 with TRBJ1-6; TRBD1 aligns across 8 bases. The CDR3 has 15 amino acids. Per the germline V gene, CDR1 is MGHDK and CDR2 is SYGVNS. V lost 1 base, J lost 10 bases, and 6 bases stayed unmatched. The CDR3 reads CASSESTGVNSPLHF. DNA of the CDR3: TGTGCCAGCAGTGAATCGACAGGGGTGAACTCACCCCTCCACTTT.

This chain links TRBV10-2 with TRBJ2-5, with TRBD2 matching over 8 bases. J lost 7 bases, V lost 5 bases, and 9 bases had no gene match. Germline V lookup: CDR1 WSHSY, CDR2 SAAADI. The CDR3 is 14 residues long. The CDR3 here is CASSYLGLAGTQYF. The CDR3 region has the DNA TGCGCCAGCAGTTACCTCGGACTAGCAGGGACCCAGTACTTC.

This clone showed up just a few times. The chain has TRBV7-1 and TRBJ2-6; 7 bases match TRBD2. TRBV7-1 belongs to the ORF category, with a function that is uncertain. The J segment lost 0 bases and the V segment lost 5 bases, leaving 22 bases of the junction unmatched. This CDR3 region has 22 residues. CDR3 sequence reads: CASSHLRVGSGCPPSGANVLTF. The DNA of the CDR3 is TGTGCCAGCAGCCATCTCCGGGTTGGTAGCGGGTGTCCCCCCTCTGGGGCCAACGTCCTGACTTTC.

The sample holds a few counts of this clone. The chain is built from TRBV7-6 and TRBJ2-4, with 7 bases aligning to TRBD2. J was trimmed by 5 bases and V by 5 bases; bases with no gene match: 12. The CDR3 is 16 amino acids. The germline CDR1 and CDR2 sequences are SGHVS and FNYEAQ. The CDR3 sequence: CASSPSVGGYENIQYF. In nucleotides, the CDR3 is TGTGCCAGCAGCCCCTCGGTGGGGGGGTATGAAAACATTCAGTACTTC.

By frequency in the sample, this clone is medium-sized. The V call is TRBV11-3, the J call TRBJ1-6, with unresolved D. Per the germline V gene, CDR1 is SGHNT and CDR2 is YENEEA. V gave up 3 bases and J gave up 5 bases, with 8 bases separating them. The length of the CDR3 is 14 residues. The CDR3 reads CASSFGQDNSPLHF. The CDR3 nucleotides read TGTGCCAGCAGCTTTGGGCAGGATAATTCACCCCTCCACTTT.

This chain links TRBV6-1 with TRBJ1-5, with a weak D call TRBD1 (5 bases). The ends were cut back, 0 bases at V and 0 bases at J, with 6 bases in the middle. The CDR3 totals 15 residues. Per germline, CDR1 MNHNS and CDR2 SASEGT. As DNA, the CDR3 is TGTGCCAGCAGTGAAGCAGGGGTTAGCAATCAGCCCCAGCATTTT. Protein product: CASSEAGVSNQPQHF.

The genes are TRBV6-8 and TRBJ1-2; D unclear. The CDR3 totals 14 residues. Germline lookup yields CDR1 MNHGY and CDR2 SAAAGT. V was trimmed by 2 bases and J by 3 bases, leaving 10 bases between them. Written as DNA, the CDR3 is TGTGCCAGCAGTTACGAGGTTTCTGACTATGGCTACACCTTC. Amino acid sequence: CASSYEVSDYGYTF.

This rearrangement joins TRBV6-8 to TRBJ2-1; D unclear. CDR3 size: 18 residues. Germline V gene lookup returns CDR1 MNHGY and CDR2 SAAAGT. The V and J ends lost 10 bases and 2 bases respectively, with 27 bases between them. The CDR3 nucleotides are TGTGCCACCGGGCTTATATTAGCAGGAATCCCAGCCTACAATGAGCAGTTCTTC. Translating gives CATGLILAGIPAYNEQFF.

This rearrangement joins TRBV23-1 to TRBJ2-3; D uncertain. TRBV23-1 is recorded as an ORF, its role being uncertain. V lost 6 bases and J 7 bases, leaving 14 bases between the germline ends. The CDR3 has 13 residues. The CDR3: CASSSPTIHTQYF. The CDR3 region has the DNA TGCGCCAGCAGCTCCCCCACAATTCATACGCAGTATTTT.

The chain combines TRBV11-3 with TRBJ2-2; 8 bases are shared with TRBD2. This CDR3 has 17 amino acids. Trimming cost V 3 bases and J 0 bases; bases outside gene matches: 6. Germline V gene lookup returns CDR1 SGHNT and CDR2 YENEEA. The CDR3 region is CASSLSLGLANTGELFF. The CDR3 DNA reads TGTGCCAGCAGCTTGTCTTTGGGACTAGCGAACACCGGGGAGCTGTTTTTT.

This clone was seen repeatedly, ten times or more. J is TRBJ1-2 and V is TRBV7-2, with D possibly matching TRBD1 (5 bases). Germline CDR1 reads SGHTA; CDR2 reads FQGNSA. This CDR3 has 13 amino acids. V was clipped by 5 bases and J by 3 bases, with 10 bases between them. CDR3 nucleotides: TGTGCCAGCAGCGACGACAGAGACTATGGCTACACCTTC. This translates into CASSDDRDYGYTF.

This clone was counted many times. This chain connects TRBV9 to TRBJ1-2; maybe TRBD1 (5 bases). The CDR3 extends over 17 amino acids. V shed 4 bases and J shed 5 bases, with 24 bases lying between them. Germline V gene lookup returns CDR1 SGDLS and CDR2 YYNGEE. CDR3 DNA: TGTGCCAGCAGCTCCCGGGGACGGCGAGTACGAGAATATGGCTACACCTTC. It encodes CASSSRGRRVREYGYTF.

This clone was counted a few times. The rearrangement links TRBV7-1 to TRBJ2-1; tentative D call: TRBD2 (5 bases). TRBV7-1 is placed among ORFs of uncertain function. CDR3 length equals 13 residues. V lost 4 bases and J 4 bases, leaving 8 bases between the germline ends. Written as DNA, the CDR3 is TGTGCCAGCAGCTTAGCGCTGTACAATGAGCAGTTCTTC. Its translation: CASSLALYNEQFF.

This CDR3 reads CASSRAWGGSPNTEAFF. As DNA, the CDR3 is TGTGCCAGCTCACGAGCTTGGGGCGGCAGCCCGAACACTGAAGCTTTCTTT. The chain is built from TRBV18 and TRBJ1-1, with TRBD1 as a possible D gene (5 bases). Trimming removed 4 bases at V and 1 base at J, with 19 bases between. The CDR3 spans 17 residues. Germline assignment: CDR1 KGHSH and CDR2 LQKENI.

Only a few counts were recorded for this clone. The V gene is TRBV15, the J gene TRBJ2-7; D might be TRBD1 (5 bases). Trimming stripped 4 bases from V and 2 bases from J, with 15 bases between. Looked up from germline, CDR1 is LNHNV and CDR2 is YYDKDF (reference sequence). The CDR3 covers 15 residues. This chain's CDR3 is CATSIRQFAPYEQYF. CDR3 DNA: TGTGCCACCAGCATCCGACAGTTCGCTCCCTACGAGCAGTACTTC.

The V call is TRBV11-3, the J call TRBJ2-3; TRBD2 matches 8 bases. Germline assignment: CDR1 SGHNT and CDR2 YENEEA. This CDR3 contains 16 residues. V was pared by 5 bases and J by 3 bases, with 10 bases of the junction left unmatched. CDR3 sequence reads: CASSPRTSTDTDTQYF. The CDR3 DNA reads as TGTGCCAGCAGCCCCCGGACTAGCACCGATACAGATACGCAGTATTTT.

This clone is medium-sized (0.01 to 0.1%) in the sample. V gene TRBV11-3 combines with J gene TRBJ1-5; D is unclear. The CDR3 runs to 14 residues. Trimming pared 3 bases from V and 7 bases from J, leaving 13 bases between. CDR1 and CDR2 from the germline V gene are SGHNT and YENEEA. CDR3 in DNA: TGTGCCAGCAGCTTTCTGCACGGTCAGCAGCCCCAGCATTTT. Translating gives CASSFLHGQQPQHF.